These 11 T cell receptor beta chains came from one sample sequenced in a study of cytomegalovirus exposure and HLA in healthy donors. PCR involved 60 Vbeta and 13 Jbeta primers. Sequencing used immunoSEQ multiplex PCR; TCRdb keeps in-frame clones, though not all of them. The repertoire includes about 98,000 clones, less than 70% of them detected once, and 0.95% to 1.5% sits in the top ten. Sequencing was performed on PBMCs. These receptors came from a female donor in good health and CMV-seronegative.

J is TRBJ1-1 and V is TRBV19, with 7 bases identical to TRBD1. The germline CDR1 and CDR2 sequences are LNHDA and SQIVND (reference sequence). With 6 bases clipped from V and 0 bases from J, the junction kept 7 bases outside the gene matches. This CDR3 has 15 amino acids. The CDR3 sequence is CASSINRGMNTEAFF. The CDR3 nucleotides are TGTGCCAGTAGCATAAACAGGGGAATGAACACTGAAGCTTTCTTT.

This clone was observed a single time. The chain recombines TRBV7-2 with TRBJ1-3; D is possibly TRBD1 (5 bases). Trimming pared 3 bases from V and 4 bases from J, leaving 10 bases between. There are 14 residues in the CDR3. Per germline, CDR1 SGHTA and CDR2 FQGNSA. For the CDR3, the DNA is TGTGCCAGCAGCTTTCAGGGATCCGGAAACACCATATATTTT. As protein: CASSFQGSGNTIYF.

This clone came up once. This chain links TRBV28 with TRBJ1-1; D is perhaps TRBD1 (5 bases). V shed 7 bases and J shed 3 bases, with 12 bases lying between them. Germline assignment: CDR1 MDHEN and CDR2 SYDVKM. The CDR3 covers 13 residues. The CDR3 nucleotides are TGTGCCAGCACCGAGGCGGGGGACACTGAAGCTTTCTTT. It translates to CASTEAGDTEAFF.

The chain uses TRBV6-5 and TRBJ2-7, with TRBD1 matching 12 bases. From germline, CDR1 is MNHEY and CDR2 SVGAGI. Trimming removed 7 bases from V and 6 bases from J; junction bases left unmatched: 7. The CDR3 has 14 residues. The CDR3 protein is CASMGTGGISEQYF. The CDR3 bases are TGTGCCAGCATGGGGACAGGGGGCATCAGCGAGCAGTACTTC.

This clone was detected a few times. The chain recombines TRBV4-1 with TRBJ1-2; possibly TRBD1 for D (5 bases). This CDR3 is 13 amino acids long. V lost 3 bases, J lost 8 bases, and 13 bases lay in between. The germline V gene has CDR1 MGHRA and CDR2 YSYEKL. The CDR3, as DNA: TGCGCCAGCAGCCAGGAAGGACATTTGGGCTACACCTTC. It specifies CASSQEGHLGYTF.

The chain employs TRBV6-5 and TRBJ2-3; D is possibly TRBD2 (5 bases). Germline V gives CDR1 MNHEY, CDR2 SVGAGI. There are 13 residues in the CDR3. Deletions cut 6 bases from V and 3 bases from J, with 10 bases between. CDR3 loop: CASRSRETDTQYF. CDR3 in DNA: TGTGCCAGCAGGTCCCGGGAAACAGATACGCAGTATTTT.

The chain couples TRBV27 to TRBJ1-2, with D perhaps TRBD1 (6 bases). The germline V gene encodes CDR1 MNHEY and CDR2 SMNVEV (reference sequence). V lost 4 bases, J lost 2 bases, and 14 bases lay in between. The CDR3 is made up of 15 amino acids. CDR3 loop: CASSSGHRGNYGYTF. For the CDR3, the DNA is TGTGCCAGCAGTTCGGGACATCGGGGAAACTATGGCTACACCTTC.

This clone was detected a few times. The chain uses TRBV29-1 and TRBJ2-3, with 9 bases identical to TRBD2. The CDR3 has 14 residues. V trimming: 6 bases; J trimming: 3 bases; junction bases outside the gene matches: 7. Germline values: CDR1 SQVTM, CDR2 ANQGSEA. The CDR3 reads CSVIAGDGTDTQYF. CDR3 DNA sequence: TGCAGCGTAATAGCGGGAGACGGGACAGATACGCAGTATTTT.

This chain connects TRBV28 to TRBJ2-7; the D is unclear. There are 11 residues in the CDR3. CDR1 and CDR2 (germline): MDHEN, SYDVKM. The germline V and J ends were trimmed by 3 bases and 4 bases, with 4 bases remaining between them. The CDR3 is CASSFLYEQYF. The CDR3 DNA is TGTGCCAGCAGTTTTCTTTACGAGCAGTACTTC. Looking up the rest from reference TRBV28 and TRBJ2-7 gives the full variable domain: DVKVTQSSRYLVKRTGEKVFLECVQDMDHENMFWYRQDPGLGLRLIYFSYDVKMKEKGDIPEGYSVSREKKERFSLILESASTNQTSMYLCASSFLYEQYFGPGTRLTVT.

The chain recombines TRBV19 with TRBJ2-2, with D unresolved. V gave up 1 base and J gave up 4 bases, with 7 bases separating them. This CDR3 is built from 14 residues. Per the germline V gene, CDR1 is LNHDA and CDR2 is SQIVND (reference sequence). CDR3 sequence: CASSIGLLTGELFF. The CDR3 DNA sequence: TGTGCCAGTAGTATAGGGCTTCTCACCGGGGAGCTGTTTTTT.

This rearrangement joins TRBV7-2 to TRBJ2-5; D is possibly TRBD2 (6 bases). Germline V gene sequence: CDR1 SGHTA, CDR2 FQGNSA. The V end lost 3 bases, the J end lost 4 bases, and 12 bases lay between the germline ends. The CDR3 has 14 residues. The CDR3 region has the DNA TGTGCCAGCAGCTTTGGGGGGACCCCAGAGACCCAGTACTTC. Its protein product is CASSFGGTPETQYF. Together with reference TRBV7-2 and TRBJ2-5, the CDR3 gives the full variable domain: GAGVSQSPSNKVTEKGKDVELRCDPISGHTALYWYRQSLGQGLEFLIYFQGNSAPDKSGLPSDRFSAERTGGSVSTLTIQRTQQEDSAVYLCASSFGGTPETQYFGPGTRLLVL.